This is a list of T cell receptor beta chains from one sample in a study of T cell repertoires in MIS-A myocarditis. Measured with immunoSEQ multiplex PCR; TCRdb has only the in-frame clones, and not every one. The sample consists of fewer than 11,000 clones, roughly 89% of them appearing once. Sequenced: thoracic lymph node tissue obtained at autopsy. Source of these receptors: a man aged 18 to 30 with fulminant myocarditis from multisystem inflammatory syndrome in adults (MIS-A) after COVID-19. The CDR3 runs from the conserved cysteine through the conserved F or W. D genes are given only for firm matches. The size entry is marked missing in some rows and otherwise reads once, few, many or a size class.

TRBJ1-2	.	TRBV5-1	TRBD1	CASSPGQDHDGYTF	TGCGCCAGCAGCCCGGGACAGGACCATGATGGCTACACCTTC
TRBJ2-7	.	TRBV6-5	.	CASSYPSGSSYEQYF	TGTGCCAGCAGTTACCCCTCCGGGAGTAGCTACGAGCAGTACTTC
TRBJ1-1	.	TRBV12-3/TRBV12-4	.	CASSRTVNTEAFF	TGTGCCAGCAGTAGGACGGTGAACACTGAAGCTTTCTTT
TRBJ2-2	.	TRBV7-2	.	CASSLYVTLGGELFF	TGTGCCAGCAGCTTATATGTCACCCTAGGGGGGGAGCTGTTTTTT
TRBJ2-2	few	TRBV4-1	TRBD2	CASSQVDMGLATGELFF	TGCGCCAGCAGCCAAGTTGATATGGGACTAGCGACCGGGGAGCTGTTTTTT
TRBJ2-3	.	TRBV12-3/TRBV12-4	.	CASTWATDTQYF	TGTGCCAGCACTTGGGCCACAGATACGCAGTATTTT
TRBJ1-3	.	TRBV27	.	CASSSGNTIYF	TGTGCCAGCAGTTCGGGAAACACCATATATTTT
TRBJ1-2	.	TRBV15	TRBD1	CATSRDLGRGLGGYTF	TGTGCCACCAGCAGAGATCTGGGCAGGGGGCTCGGTGGCTACACCTTC
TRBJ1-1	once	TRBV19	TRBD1	CASSGKQGWDTEAFF	TGTGCCAGTAGTGGAAAACAGGGGTGGGACACTGAAGCTTTCTTT
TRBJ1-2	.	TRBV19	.	CASSIDRPITGGYTF	TGTGCCAGTAGTATAGATCGGCCTATCACGGGGGGCTACACCTTC
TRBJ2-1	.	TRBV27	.	CASSLSGTLYNEQFF	TGTGCCAGCAGTTTATCGGGGACTCTATACAATGAGCAGTTCTTC
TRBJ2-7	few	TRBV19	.	CASSPGTTYEQYF	TGTGCCAGTAGTCCTGGGACAACCTACGAGCAGTACTTC
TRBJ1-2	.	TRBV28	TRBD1	CASSLRRTGGTYGYTF	TGTGCCAGCAGTTTAAGGAGGACAGGGGGGACGTATGGCTACACCTTC
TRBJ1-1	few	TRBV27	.	CASSLSKRKVLNTEAFF	TGTGCCAGCAGTTTATCCAAACGTAAGGTCTTAAACACTGAAGCTTTCTTT
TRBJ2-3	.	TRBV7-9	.	CATTDPTDTQYF	TGTGCCACGACAGATCCCACAGATACGCAGTATTTT
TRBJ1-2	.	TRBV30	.	CAWSLGGTYGYTF	TGTGCCTGGAGTCTTGGCGGGACTTATGGCTACACCTTC
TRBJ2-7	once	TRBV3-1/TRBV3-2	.	CASSATLGRENPTTYEQYF	TGTGCCAGCAGCGCGACTTTGGGCAGGGAAAATCCAACAACCTACGAGCAGTACTTC